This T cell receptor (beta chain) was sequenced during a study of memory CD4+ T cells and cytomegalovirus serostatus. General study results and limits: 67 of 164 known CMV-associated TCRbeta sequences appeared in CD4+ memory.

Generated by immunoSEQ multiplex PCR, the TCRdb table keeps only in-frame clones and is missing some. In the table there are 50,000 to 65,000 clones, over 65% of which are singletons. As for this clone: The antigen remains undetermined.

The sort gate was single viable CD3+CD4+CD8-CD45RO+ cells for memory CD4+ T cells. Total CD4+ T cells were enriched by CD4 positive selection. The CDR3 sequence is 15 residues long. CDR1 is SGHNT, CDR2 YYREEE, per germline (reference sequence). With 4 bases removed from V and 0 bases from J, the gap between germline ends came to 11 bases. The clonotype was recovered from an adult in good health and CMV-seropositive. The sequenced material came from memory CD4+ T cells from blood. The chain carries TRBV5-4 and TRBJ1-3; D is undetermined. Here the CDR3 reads CASSLGRISGNTIYF. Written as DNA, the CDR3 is TGTGCCAGCAGCCTCGGACGGATCTCTGGAAACACCATATATTTT.